These 18 T cell receptor beta chains share one sample of origin, sequenced in a study of blood T cell repertoires in COVID-19. Produced via immunoSEQ multiplex PCR; TCRdb's table is partial and in-frame only. The table records under 450,000 clones, about 89% of them present only once. Source material: PBMCs or T cells enriched from blood (not recorded which). The receptor set was obtained from a man aged 25-45 years who had recovered from COVID-19.

The V call is TRBV10-3, the J call TRBJ1-1, with TRBD1 identical over 12 bases. Losses at the gene ends were 6 bases for V and 9 bases for J; bases not matched to a gene: 8. CDR1 and CDR2 from the germline V gene are ENHRY and SYGVKD. This CDR3 is built from 14 residues. The CDR3 spells CAISSPGQGAQAFF. CDR3 DNA: TGTGCCATCAGCTCACCGGGACAGGGGGCCCAAGCTTTCTTT.

The gene calls are TRBV12-5 and TRBJ2-7; 7 bases map to TRBD1. Germline CDR1 is LGHNT and CDR2 is FRNRAP. The CDR3 length is 12 residues. J lost 4 bases, V lost 6 bases, and 3 bases had no gene match. The CDR3 loop is CASGQGPYEQYF. The CDR3 nucleotides are TGTGCTAGTGGACAGGGGCCGTACGAGCAGTACTTC.

CDR3 in amino acids: CAWREGVRQPQHF. CDR3 coding DNA: TGTGCCTGGAGGGAGGGAGTACGACAGCCCCAGCATTTT. The chain couples TRBV30 to TRBJ1-5, with D uncertain. The CDR3 is made up of 13 amino acids. V shed 3 bases and J shed 7 bases, with 13 bases lying between them. The germline CDR1 and CDR2 sequences are GTSNPN and SVGIG (reference sequence).

The chain's CDR3 is CASSGRVLGSTEAFF. In nucleotides, the CDR3 is TGTGCCAGCAGTGGCAGGGTTCTCGGAAGTACTGAAGCTTTCTTT. The rearrangement uses TRBV27 and TRBJ1-1, with a possible D match to TRBD1 (5 bases). The CDR3 is made up of 15 amino acids. V was trimmed by 5 bases and J by 5 bases, leaving 18 bases between them. Germline CDR1 reads MNHEY; CDR2 reads SMNVEV (reference sequence).

The V gene is TRBV20-1, the J gene TRBJ1-2, with D uncertain. Germline V gives CDR1 DFQATT, CDR2 SNEGSKA (reference sequence). The CDR3 loop spans 12 amino acids. V lost 3 bases and J 8 bases, leaving 13 bases between the germline ends. The DNA for the CDR3 is TGCAGTGCTAGTGGTGAGGTTTACGGCTACACCTTC. Translating it yields CSASGEVYGYTF.

This clone was recorded only once. This chain links TRBV6-5 with TRBJ1-3; D unclear. This CDR3 spans 13 amino acids. The V and J ends lost 4 bases and 0 bases respectively, with 4 bases between them. Germline V CDR1 and CDR2: MNHEY, SVGAGI. The CDR3 protein is CASSWASGNTIYF. The CDR3 DNA is TGTGCCAGCAGTTGGGCCTCTGGAAACACCATATATTTT.

This clone came up once. This chain links TRBV7-2 with TRBJ1-6, with D tentatively TRBD1 (6 bases). This CDR3 region has 15 residues. Trimming took 3 bases from V and 4 from J, leaving 10 bases between them. Looked up from germline, CDR1 is SGHTA and CDR2 is FQGNSA. CDR3 loop: CASSLTGLYNSPLHF. The DNA of the CDR3 is TGTGCCAGCAGCTTGACAGGACTTTATAATTCACCCCTCCACTTT. The full variable domain, with the rest looked up from reference TRBV7-2 and TRBJ1-6, is GAGVSQSPSNKVTEKGKDVELRCDPISGHTALYWYRQSLGQGLEFLIYFQGNSAPDKSGLPSDRFSAERTGGSVSTLTIQRTQQEDSAVYLCASSLTGLYNSPLHFGNGTRLTVT.

The chain joins TRBV10-2 to TRBJ1-6, with D hard to call. The germline gives CDR1 WSHSY, CDR2 SAAADI. The V end was cut by 6 bases, the J end by 8 bases, with 8 bases between. This CDR3 has 12 amino acids. Here the CDR3 DNA reads TGCGCCAGCAGAGACGGAGATTCACCCCTCCACTTT. It yields the protein CASRDGDSPLHF.

This chain uses TRBV6-4 with TRBJ2-3, with D tentatively TRBD2 (6 bases). V dropped 6 bases and J dropped 5 bases, with 15 bases sitting between them. Germline loops: CDR1 MRHNA, CDR2 SNTAGT. The CDR3 runs 14 residues. The chain's CDR3 is CASSPTSRRDTQYF. The CDR3 DNA reads as TGTGCCAGCAGCCCCACTAGCCGTAGAGATACGCAGTATTTT.

This clone appeared once. The chain carries TRBV19 and TRBJ1-3; D gene unclear. The germline CDR1 and CDR2 sequences are LNHDA and SQIVND (reference sequence). The CDR3 extends over 15 amino acids. Trimming took off 3 bases at V and 6 bases at J, with 15 bases between the two ends. In DNA form, the CDR3 reads TGTGCCAGTAGTATCGTTGCGGGGAGTGAAAACACCATATATTTT. It specifies CASSIVAGSENTIYF.

The genes are TRBV18 and TRBJ2-1; the D is unclear. The V and J ends lost 3 bases and 6 bases respectively, with 12 bases between them. The CDR3 is 14 amino acids. CDR1 is KGHSH, CDR2 LQKENI, per germline. The CDR3 sequence: CASSPTEVGNEQFF. The CDR3 DNA reads as TGTGCCAGCTCACCGACCGAGGTTGGCAATGAGCAGTTCTTC.

The genes are TRBV12-2 and TRBJ2-2; TRBD2 is taken as the D call from the table, unchecked against the DNA. TRBV12-2 is designated a pseudogene. The CDR3 consists of 16 residues. The CDR3 region is CASRLGARRFTGELFF. Here the CDR3 DNA reads TGTGCAAGTCGCTTAGGTGCCCGGAGGTTCACCGGGGAGCTGTTTTTT.

This sequence joins TRBV5-1 and TRBJ2-1; 7 bases map to TRBD2. Germline values: CDR1 SGHRS, CDR2 YFSETQ. Trimming removed 7 bases from V and 8 bases from J; junction bases left unmatched: 9. The CDR3 consists of 13 residues. CDR3 sequence (DNA): TGCGCCAGCTCAAAGGGAGGGCCCGATGAGCAGTTCTTC. Its protein product is CASSKGGPDEQFF. Combining the CDR3 with reference TRBV5-1 and TRBJ2-1 gives the whole variable domain KAGVTQTPRYLIKTRGQQVTLSCSPISGHRSVSWYQQTPGQGLQFLFEYFSETQRNKGNFPGRFSGRQFSNSRSEMNVSTLELGDSALYLCASSKGGPDEQFFGPGTRLTVL.

The chain joins TRBV6-1 to TRBJ1-1; D gene ambiguous. The V end lost 1 base, the J end lost 3 bases, and 9 bases lay between the germline ends. The germline gives CDR1 MNHNS, CDR2 SASEGT. The CDR3 spans 14 residues. Here the CDR3 DNA reads TGTGCCAGCAGTGAAGGTTTCGTCGACACTGAAGCTTTCTTT. It translates to CASSEGFVDTEAFF.

The V and J genes are TRBV6-5 and TRBJ2-7; weak D call: TRBD1 (6 bases). Germline V CDR1 and CDR2: MNHEY, SVGAGI. The CDR3 contains 13 residues. The V and J ends lost 7 bases and 3 bases respectively, with 13 bases between them. CDR3 DNA: TGTGCCAGCACTCCGGGACACCTCTACGAGCAGTACTTC. Its translation: CASTPGHLYEQYF.

This chain joins TRBV7-6 and TRBJ2-2, with 7 bases identical to TRBD1. CDR3 length: 14 amino acids. The V and J ends lost 4 bases and 6 bases, in that order; junction bases with no gene match: 5. Per the germline V gene, CDR1 is SGHVS and CDR2 is FNYEAQ. The CDR3 coding sequence is TGTGCCAGCAGCTGGGGTACAGGGGCCGGGGAGCTGTTTTTT. It yields the protein CASSWGTGAGELFF.

The gene calls are TRBV11-2 and TRBJ2-5, with 13 bases lining up with TRBD2. Per germline, CDR1 SGHAT and CDR2 FQNNGV. This CDR3 has 18 residues. V trimming: 5 bases; J trimming: 5 bases; junction bases outside the gene matches: 14. In DNA, the CDR3 is TGTGCCAGCAGCAAACTAGGGACTAGCGGGGTATTCGGGGAGACCCAGTACTTC. Protein sequence: CASSKLGTSGVFGETQYF.

The rearrangement uses TRBV10-3 and TRBJ1-1; perhaps TRBD1 as D (6 bases). The CDR3 length is 17 residues. CDR1 and CDR2 from the germline V gene are ENHRY and SYGVKD. Deletions cut 5 bases from V and 0 bases from J, with 19 bases between. The DNA of the CDR3 is TGTGCCATCAGTCCAGCCGCGGGGGCAGGCTTGAACACTGAAGCTTTCTTT. As protein: CAISPAAGAGLNTEAFF.